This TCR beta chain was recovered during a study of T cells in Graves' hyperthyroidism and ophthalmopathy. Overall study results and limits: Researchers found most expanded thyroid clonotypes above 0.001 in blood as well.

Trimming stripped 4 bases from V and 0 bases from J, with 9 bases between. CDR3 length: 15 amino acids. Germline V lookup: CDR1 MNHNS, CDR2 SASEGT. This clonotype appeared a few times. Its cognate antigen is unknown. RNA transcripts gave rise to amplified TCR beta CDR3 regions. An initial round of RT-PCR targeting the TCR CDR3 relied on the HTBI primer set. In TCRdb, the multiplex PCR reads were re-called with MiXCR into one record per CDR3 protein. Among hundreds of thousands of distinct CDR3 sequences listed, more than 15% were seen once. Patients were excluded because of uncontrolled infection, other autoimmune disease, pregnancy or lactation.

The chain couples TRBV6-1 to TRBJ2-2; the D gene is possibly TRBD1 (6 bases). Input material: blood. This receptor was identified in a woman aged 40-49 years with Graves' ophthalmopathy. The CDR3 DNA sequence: TGTGCCAGCAGTGGGGACAATGCGAACACCGGGGAGCTGTTTTTT. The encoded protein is CASSGDNANTGELFF.